The next 8 T cell receptor beta chains were all read from a single sample in a study of molecular identifiers for immune sequencing clone quantification. TCRdb re-analysed the PCR reads in MiXCR, keeping a single row per CDR3 protein. Found here are roughly 300,000 distinct CDR3 sequences, about 22% of them singletons; the top ten hold roughly 0.7%. The sample taken for sequencing was naive CD8+ T cells from blood, with Jurkat cell RNA spiked in. Subset reported: FACS-sorted CD8+CD4-CCR7+CD45RA+ naive T cells. These receptors originate from a human donor in good health. Some libraries in this study had Jurkat cell RNA spiked in.

About this clonotype: This sequence may be a read error, since a much larger clone differs from it by one base. The chain carries TRBV15 and TRBJ2-3; perhaps TRBD2 as D (6 bases). CDR1 is LNHNV and CDR2 is YYDKDF in the germline V gene (reference sequence). This CDR3 has 16 residues. For the CDR3, the DNA is TGTGCCACCAGCAGAGCGACTGAGCGGGTCACAGCTACGCAGTATTTT. Protein: CATSRATERVTATQYF.

On this clonotype: A clone one base away is much larger, so this may be a read error. This chain links TRBV18 with TRBJ1-1; D might be TRBD1 (5 bases). There are 13 residues in the CDR3. The V and J ends lost 8 bases and 4 bases respectively, with 14 bases between them. From germline, CDR1 is KGHSH and CDR2 LQKENI. In DNA form, the CDR3 reads TGTGCCAGCACCCTGGCGGGGGGCACTGAAGCTTTCTTT. This codes for CASTLAGGTEAFF.

The chain joins TRBV11-2 to TRBJ2-3, with D perhaps TRBD1 (6 bases). Germline CDR1 and CDR2: SGHAT and FQNNGV. Trimming took 5 bases from V and 0 from J, leaving 9 bases between them. This CDR3 has 14 amino acids. The CDR3 loop reads CASSVGASTDTQYF. The CDR3 DNA reads as TGTGCCAGCAGCGTGGGGGCTAGCACAGATACGCAGTATTTT.

The sample holds many counts of this clonotype. The V and J genes are TRBV5-8 and TRBJ1-4; D is possibly TRBD1 (5 bases). V shed 2 bases and J shed 7 bases, with 12 bases lying between them. Germline V gene data show CDR1 as SGHTS and CDR2 as YDEGEE. The length of the CDR3 is 14 residues. The CDR3 coding sequence is TGTGCCAGCAGCTTCCCCAGGGCTAGTGAAAAACTGTTTTTT. Encoded protein: CASSFPRASEKLFF.

This clonotype was counted between two and nine times. Because it lacks the conserved phenylalanine or tryptophan at the end, this CDR3 is likely a read error. The CDR3 is CASSPTEGPHQETQYL. The CDR3 DNA reads as TGTGCCAGCAGTCCCACTGAGGGGCCCCATCAAGAGACCCAGTACCTC. The chain recombines TRBV12-3 or TRBV12-4 with TRBJ2-5, with D perhaps being TRBD1 or TRBD2 (5 bases each). Trimming took 5 bases from V and 2 from J, leaving 18 bases between them. This CDR3 is built from 16 residues.

V gene TRBV27 combines with J gene TRBJ2-7; D is perhaps TRBD2 (6 bases). Germline CDR1 MNHEY, CDR2 SMNVEV (reference sequence). V lost 0 bases and J lost 2, with 14 bases in between. The CDR3 is 16 residues long. The CDR3 DNA is TGTGCCAGCAGTTTATCTCGAAGCGGGCTTACCTACGAGCAGTACTTC. It encodes CASSLSRSGLTYEQYF.

This clonotype has ten or more counts. V is TRBV7-9 and J is TRBJ1-5; tentative D call: TRBD1 (5 bases). V was trimmed by 3 bases and J by 0 bases, leaving 12 bases between them. Germline V gives CDR1 SEHNR, CDR2 FQNEAQ (reference sequence). This CDR3 comprises 16 residues. This CDR3 reads CASSLVGDYSNQPQHF. As DNA, the CDR3 is TGTGCCAGCAGCTTGGTGGGGGATTATAGCAATCAGCCCCAGCATTTT.

This clonotype was detected ten times or more. J is TRBJ2-1 and V is TRBV2, with 7 bases that match TRBD2. J gave up 5 bases and V 1 base, and 5 bases lay outside the gene matches. There are 15 residues in the CDR3. The germline gives CDR1 SNHLY, CDR2 FYNNEI. CDR3 in amino acids: CASSEDASGDNEQFF. The DNA of the CDR3 is TGTGCCAGCAGTGAAGACGCTAGCGGAGACAATGAGCAGTTCTTC.